The next 22 T cell receptor beta chains were all read from a single sample in a study of shared clonotypes between healthy human individuals. The table came from immunoSEQ multiplex PCR; TCRdb's copy has only in-frame clones and leaves some out. Of roughly 2.2 million clones listed, roughly 93% are singletons. Material for sequencing was naive CD4+ T cells from PBMCs. Subset reported: CD45RA+ positively selected. The receptors here all came from a young man in good health. Some clones in this sample may be carry-over from other donors' samples.

The chain couples TRBV6-1 to TRBJ2-4, with 9 bases matching TRBD2. With V trimmed by 3 bases and J by 0 bases, 15 bases remained unmatched. CDR1 is MNHNS, CDR2 SASEGT, per germline. The CDR3 runs 20 residues. CDR3 coding DNA: TGTGCCAGCAGTGATCCCCTAGCGGGAAGTGGGTTTATAGCCAAAAACATTCAGTACTTC. Amino acids: CASSDPLAGSGFIAKNIQYF.

The rearrangement links TRBV19 to TRBJ1-1, with 8 nucleotides matching TRBD1. V was clipped by 9 bases and J by 1 base; unmatched bases: 7. Germline lookup yields CDR1 LNHDA and CDR2 SQIVND (reference sequence). This CDR3 has 14 amino acids. The CDR3 sequence: CASHLRGRNTEAFF. DNA for the CDR3: TGTGCCAGCCACCTCAGGGGGCGGAACACTGAAGCTTTCTTT.

The chain carries TRBV7-8 and TRBJ1-5, with D uncertain. Germline CDR1 SGHVS, CDR2 FQNEAQ. The V end lost 5 bases, the J end lost 9 bases, and 26 bases lay between the germline ends. This CDR3 region has 17 residues. CDR3 sequence: CASSPGVSRRPVAPQHF. The DNA for the CDR3 is TGTGCCAGCAGCCCGGGAGTGAGCAGGAGGCCAGTGGCGCCCCAGCATTTT. Complete variable domain (other parts from reference TRBV7-8 and TRBJ1-5): GAGVSQSPRYKVAKRGQDVALRCDPISGHVSLFWYQQALGQGPEFLTYFQNEAQLDKSGLPSDRFFAERPEGSVSTLKIQRTQQEDSAVYLCASSPGVSRRPVAPQHFGDGTRLSIL.

The J gene is TRBJ2-7, the V gene TRBV4-3; D possibly corresponds to TRBD2 (5 bases). The CDR3 has 14 residues. CDR1 is LGHNA and CDR2 is YSLEER in the germline V gene. V was trimmed by 3 bases and J by 0 bases, leaving 9 bases between them. The CDR3 DNA reads as TGCGCCAGCAGCCAGATAGGGAGCTCCTACGAGCAGTACTTC. Protein: CASSQIGSSYEQYF.

The V gene is TRBV30, the J gene TRBJ2-2, with D perhaps TRBD2 (5 bases). The length of the CDR3 is 14 residues. From germline, CDR1 is GTSNPN and CDR2 SVGIG (reference sequence). V lost 3 bases, J lost 0 bases, and 8 bases lay in between. The DNA for the CDR3 is TGTGCCTGGAGGGAGGACTCGAACACCGGGGAGCTGTTTTTT. Translation gives CAWREDSNTGELFF.

V is TRBV29-1 and J is TRBJ2-7; D may be TRBD1 or TRBD2 (5 bases each). The CDR3 length is 13 residues. V lost 6 bases to trimming and J lost 2 bases, with 14 bases between them. CDR1 is SQVTM, CDR2 ANQGSEA, per germline. The CDR3 region is CSVLQEETYEQYF. The DNA for the CDR3 is TGCAGCGTCCTACAGGAGGAAACCTACGAGCAGTACTTC.

The chain recombines TRBV14 with TRBJ2-7; unclear D gene. V was clipped by 1 base and J by 4 bases, with 17 bases between them. This CDR3 region has 16 residues. CDR1 is SGHDN, CDR2 FVKESK, per germline. This chain's CDR3 is CASSQAGTIRGYEQYF. The CDR3 DNA sequence: TGTGCCAGCAGCCAAGCAGGCACCATTCGAGGTTACGAGCAGTACTTC. The full variable domain, its missing parts supplied by reference TRBV14 and TRBJ2-7, is EAGVTQFPSHSVIEKGQTVTLRCDPISGHDNLYWYRRVMGKEIKFLLHFVKESKQDESGMPNNRFLAERTGGTYSTLKVQPAELEDSGVYFCASSQAGTIRGYEQYFGPGTRLTVT.

The J gene is TRBJ1-2, the V gene TRBV28; 10 bases match TRBD1. The germline CDR1 and CDR2 sequences are MDHEN and SYDVKM. The CDR3 is 14 residues long. After removal of 4 bases from V and 5 bases from J, the junction contained 4 bases not matched to a gene. The CDR3 sequence: CASSWTGGRYGYTF. The CDR3 nucleotides are TGTGCCAGCAGTTGGACAGGGGGAAGGTATGGCTACACCTTC.

The CDR3 loop reads CASETGQGAEKLFF. For the CDR3, the DNA is TGTGCCAGCGAGACGGGACAGGGGGCCGAAAAACTGTTTTTT. The chain is built from TRBV28 and TRBJ1-4; the match to TRBD1 covers 12 bases. CDR3 length equals 14 residues. The ends lost 8 bases at V and 8 bases at J; junction bases unmatched: 6. Germline values: CDR1 MDHEN, CDR2 SYDVKM. Variable domain in full (rest from reference TRBV28 and TRBJ1-4): DVKVTQSSRYLVKRTGEKVFLECVQDMDHENMFWYRQDPGLGLRLIYFSYDVKMKEKGDIPEGYSVSREKKERFSLILESASTNQTSMYLCASETGQGAEKLFFGSGTQLSVL.

The chain links TRBV6-6 to TRBJ2-2, with D uncertain. Trimming cost V 5 bases and J 6 bases, with 10 bases left between them. Per the germline V gene, CDR1 is MNHNY and CDR2 is SVGAGI (reference sequence). CDR3 length: 13 residues. Written as DNA, the CDR3 is TGTGCCAGCAGTCCCGAAGGTCCCGGGGAGCTGTTTTTT. It specifies CASSPEGPGELFF.

J is TRBJ1-2 and V is TRBV6-1, with a tentative D call TRBD1 (6 bases). CDR1 is MNHNS and CDR2 is SASEGT in the germline V gene. V was pared by 6 bases and J by 6 bases, with 14 bases between. The CDR3 length is 13 residues. CDR3 region: CASSETGRDGYTF. CDR3 nucleotide sequence: TGTGCCAGCAGCGAAACAGGGAGGGATGGCTACACCTTC.

The V and J genes are TRBV18 and TRBJ1-3; 8 bases are shared with TRBD1. V was clipped by 8 bases and J by 0 bases; unmatched bases: 12. Germline assignment: CDR1 KGHSH and CDR2 LQKENI. The CDR3 has 17 residues. The CDR3: CASLQRQGSASGNTIYF. Written as DNA, the CDR3 is TGTGCCAGCCTCCAACGACAGGGGTCGGCCTCTGGAAACACCATATATTTT.

The V call is TRBV29-1, the J call TRBJ2-5; tentative D call: TRBD2 (5 bases). Germline V gives CDR1 SQVTM, CDR2 ANQGSEA. V was pared by 4 bases and J by 5 bases, with 11 bases between. The CDR3 is 12 amino acids. The CDR3 loop is CSVAVRRETQYF. In nucleotides, the CDR3 is TGCAGCGTTGCGGTGCGGAGGGAGACCCAGTACTTC. The full variable domain, completed using reference TRBV29-1 and TRBJ2-5, is SAVISQKPSRDICQRGTSLTIQCQVDSQVTMMFWYRQQPGQSLTLIATANQGSEATYESGFVIDKFPISRPNLTFSTLTVSNMSPEDSSIYLCSVAVRRETQYFGPGTRLLVL.

The chain has TRBV5-1 and TRBJ2-2; possibly TRBD2 for D (5 bases). The germline V and J ends were trimmed by 4 bases and 6 bases, with 16 bases remaining between them. CDR1 and CDR2 (germline): SGHRS, YFSETQ. The length of the CDR3 is 15 residues. CDR3 nucleotide sequence: TGCGCCAGCAGCCTCGGACTCTCTAACGCCGGGGAGCTGTTTTTT. Residues: CASSLGLSNAGELFF. Complete variable domain (other parts from reference TRBV5-1 and TRBJ2-2): KAGVTQTPRYLIKTRGQQVTLSCSPISGHRSVSWYQQTPGQGLQFLFEYFSETQRNKGNFPGRFSGRQFSNSRSEMNVSTLELGDSALYLCASSLGLSNAGELFFGEGSRLTVL.

The chain has TRBV29-1 and TRBJ2-3; the D is unclear. The germline V and J ends were trimmed by 4 bases and 4 bases, with 6 bases remaining between them. The germline V gene encodes CDR1 SQVTM and CDR2 ANQGSEA. The CDR3 extends over 11 amino acids. Here the CDR3 DNA reads TGCAGCGTTGGGCTTCCAGATACGCAGTATTTT. Protein: CSVGLPDTQYF.

The chain links TRBV28 to TRBJ2-1; tentatively, D is TRBD2 (6 bases). The germline V gene encodes CDR1 MDHEN and CDR2 SYDVKM. There are 14 residues in the CDR3. With 1 base removed from V and 7 bases from J, the gap between germline ends came to 11 bases. CDR3 region: CASSLSGVRNEQFF. The CDR3 bases are TGTGCCAGCAGTTTATCGGGAGTTCGGAATGAGCAGTTCTTC. Full variable domain (missing parts from reference TRBV28 and TRBJ2-1): DVKVTQSSRYLVKRTGEKVFLECVQDMDHENMFWYRQDPGLGLRLIYFSYDVKMKEKGDIPEGYSVSREKKERFSLILESASTNQTSMYLCASSLSGVRNEQFFGPGTRLTVL.

V is TRBV7-2 and J is TRBJ2-2; D may correspond to TRBD1 or TRBD2 (7 bases each). Germline assignment: CDR1 SGHTA and CDR2 FQGNSA. V shed 2 bases and J shed 5 bases, with 21 bases lying between them. The CDR3 is made up of 18 amino acids. CDR3 protein: CASSLPRGGSGGTGELFF. The CDR3 nucleotides read TGTGCCAGCAGCTTACCCAGGGGGGGGTCCGGCGGGACCGGGGAGCTGTTTTTT.

This chain joins TRBV4-2 and TRBJ1-2; no clear D gene. In germline, CDR1 is LGHNA, CDR2 YNFKEQ. The CDR3 has 14 amino acids. Between the trimmed V and J ends, which lost 1 base and 7 bases, there was a span of 13 bases. The CDR3 loop is CASSQGVVGFGYTF. The CDR3 DNA is TGTGCCAGCAGCCAAGGGGTGGTGGGGTTTGGCTACACCTTC.

The genes are TRBV2 and TRBJ1-5; unclear D gene. V lost 4 bases and J 7 bases, leaving 11 bases between the germline ends. CDR3 length equals 13 residues. Germline V gene data show CDR1 as SNHLY and CDR2 as FYNNEI. CDR3: CASSVEGRQPQHF. The CDR3 coding sequence is TGTGCCAGCAGTGTGGAAGGGAGGCAGCCCCAGCATTTT. Complete variable domain (other parts from reference TRBV2 and TRBJ1-5): EPEVTQTPSHQVTQMGQEVILRCVPISNHLYFYWYRQILGQKVEFLVSFYNNEISEKSEIFDDQFSVERPDGSNFTLKIRSTKLEDSAMYFCASSVEGRQPQHFGDGTRLSIL.

This rearrangement joins TRBV21-1 to TRBJ2-1; the table's TRBD1 call for D was not verified on the DNA. TRBV21-1 is a pseudogene. This CDR3 is built from 17 residues. CDR3 sequence (DNA): TGTGCCAGCAGCAAAAAAACCATACAGTCCCCCTACAATGAGCAGTTCTTC. Translation gives CASSKKTIQSPYNEQFF.

The chain couples TRBV29-1 to TRBJ2-7; possible D gene TRBD1, 6 bases. The germline gives CDR1 SQVTM, CDR2 ANQGSEA. CDR3 length: 13 amino acids. With 5 bases removed from V and 6 bases from J, the gap between germline ends came to 17 bases. CDR3 sequence (DNA): TGCAGCGTTTCCCAGGGGAGCCTCCCCGAGCAGTACTTC. This translates into CSVSQGSLPEQYF.

The rearrangement uses TRBV30 and TRBJ2-7, with D unclear. Trimming pared 0 bases from V and 5 bases from J, leaving 14 bases between. Germline V gene sequence: CDR1 GTSNPN, CDR2 SVGIG (reference sequence). The CDR3 extends over 14 amino acids. The CDR3 sequence: CAWSVDSAVHEQYF. The CDR3 region has the DNA TGTGCCTGGAGTGTCGACTCCGCTGTCCACGAGCAGTACTTC.